This T cell receptor (beta chain) was sequenced during a study of T cell repertoires in cytomegalovirus infection. The CDR3 is 15 residues long. V shed 8 bases and J shed 5 bases, with 21 bases lying between them. CDR1 is MNHEY and CDR2 is SVGAGI in the germline V gene. TCRdb recomputed calls from the reads with MiXCR, one row per CDR3 protein. The table lists approximately 160,000 distinct CDR3 sequences, 15% to 20% of them singletons. The chain joins TRBV6-5 to TRBJ1-1, with a weak D call TRBD1 (5 bases). The sequenced sample was CD8+ T cells from PBMCs. This receptor was taken from a human donor in good health (CMV status not recorded). Some clones in this sample may be carry-over from other donors' samples. The CDR3, as DNA: TGTGCCAGCGAAAGGGGAGGTCTTCAGCATACTGAAGCTTTCTTT. It codes for CASERGGLQHTEAFF.